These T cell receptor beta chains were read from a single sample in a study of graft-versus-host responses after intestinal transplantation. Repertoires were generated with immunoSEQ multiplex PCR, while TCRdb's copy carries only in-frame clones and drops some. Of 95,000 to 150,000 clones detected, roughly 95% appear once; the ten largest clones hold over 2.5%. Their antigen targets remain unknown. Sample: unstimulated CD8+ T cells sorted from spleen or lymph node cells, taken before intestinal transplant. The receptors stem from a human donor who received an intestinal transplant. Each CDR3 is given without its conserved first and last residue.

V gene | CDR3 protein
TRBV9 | ASSRPDSYNEQF
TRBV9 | ASGSGTGKETQY
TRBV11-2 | ASTPLVLNEQY
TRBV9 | ASSVVLGTEQF
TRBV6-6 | ASSYSGGGGYT
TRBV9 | ASSPDRGYEQY
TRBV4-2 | ASSQDLSVPSYNEQF
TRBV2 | ASGEREGKVYEQY
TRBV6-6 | ASSKVSGANVLT
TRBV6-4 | ASSTVGQSMSGYT
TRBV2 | ATIIAGRITDTQY
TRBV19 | ASSIDEAGLWGTEAF
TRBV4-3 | ASSQGSDRGESGNTIY
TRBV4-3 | ASSQDPGTGGLYTEAF
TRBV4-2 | ASSQEAANYGYT
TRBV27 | ASSLSIGAPPDTQY
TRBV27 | ACHGWPYKNIQY
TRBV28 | ASSTDRALWGYGYT
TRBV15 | ATSRTLHTQY
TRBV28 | ASSPSGNPSYNEQF
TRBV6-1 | ASSEVVTVKGFYEQY
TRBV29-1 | SVEFANTRGYEQY
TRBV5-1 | ASSLLGFNTDTQY
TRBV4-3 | ASSRDGSYEQY
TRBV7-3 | ASSFSSGGDTQY
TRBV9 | ASSVASGDGYGYT
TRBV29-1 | SVDGLAGEGTEQF
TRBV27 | ASSFLPARGGTYEQY
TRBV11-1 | ASSLGTSPSYEQY
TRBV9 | ASSAGLADYQETQY
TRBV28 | ASSLGGGSNQPQH
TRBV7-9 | ASSFRAGVEQY
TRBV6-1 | ASSTGGRHEQY
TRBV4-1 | ASSQRAASIWPQH
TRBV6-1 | ASSEEGQRATYEQY
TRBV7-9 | ASSPTANTEAF
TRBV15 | ATSSGTSGSDTQY
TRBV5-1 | ASSSYRSGRIHEQY
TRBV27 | ASSLTSGSTDTQY
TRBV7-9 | ASSLPENTGELF
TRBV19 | ASSIGESYEQY
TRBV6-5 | ASSYGQREALEQF
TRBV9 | ASSGEGYEQY
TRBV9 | ASSDTGGKTIEPNYGYT
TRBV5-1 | ASSFFPQAYNQPQH
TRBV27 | ASSSKDPRITEAF
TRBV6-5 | ASSYGGQGGGEQF